Below are 17 T cell receptor beta chains sequenced from a single sample in a study of control samples from healthy donors and cancer patients. TCRdb keeps only in-frame clones here, not all; method: immunoSEQ multiplex PCR. The sample yields around 170,000 clones, just over 90% seen once. Sequencing was done on a sample of blood. Receptors originate from a man aged 25-45 years in good health.

This chain connects TRBV9 to TRBJ2-5; 13 bases agree with TRBD2. The germline CDR1 and CDR2 sequences are SGDLS and YYNGEE. The CDR3 runs 17 residues. The J segment lost 1 base and the V segment lost 2 bases, leaving 5 bases of the junction unmatched. CDR3 sequence reads: CASSVTSGGIAQETQYF. In DNA form, the CDR3 reads TGTGCCAGCAGCGTGACTAGCGGGGGGATCGCCCAAGAGACCCAGTACTTC.

The rearrangement uses TRBV28 and TRBJ1-6; 10 bases map to TRBD1. Germline V gives CDR1 MDHEN, CDR2 SYDVKM. V lost 6 bases and J lost 6; bases outside the gene matches: 8. This CDR3 is 16 amino acids long. CDR3 DNA: TGTGCCAGCAGCAGGGACAGGGGCCTGGGTAATTCACCCCTCCACTTT. Protein product: CASSRDRGLGNSPLHF.

This chain links TRBV5-6 with TRBJ2-7, with D tentatively TRBD2 (6 bases). The CDR3 is 14 amino acids. Germline values: CDR1 SGHDT, CDR2 YYEEEE. Trimming pared 4 bases from V and 2 bases from J, leaving 13 bases between. DNA of the CDR3: TGTGCCAGCAGCAAGGGACTGCCTCCCTACGAGCAGTACTTC. It yields the protein CASSKGLPPYEQYF.

The rearrangement uses TRBV1 and TRBJ2-5; the table assigns TRBD1, which was not confirmed against the DNA. TRBV1 is labeled a pseudogene. The CDR3 sequence is 12 residues long. The CDR3 nucleotides are TGCACCAGTATAGGGGGCCAGGAGACCCAGTACTTC. It codes for CTSIGGQETQYF.

J is TRBJ1-1 and V is TRBV7-2; 8 nucleotides match TRBD1. The CDR3 consists of 14 residues. The germline V gene encodes CDR1 SGHTA and CDR2 FQGNSA. V was clipped by 1 base and J by 6 bases; unmatched bases: 4. The CDR3 spells CASSLGTGWAEAFF. The CDR3 nucleotides read TGTGCCAGCAGCTTAGGGACAGGGTGGGCTGAAGCTTTCTTT.

This chain uses TRBV15 with TRBJ1-1; D ambiguous. V was clipped by 0 bases and J by 0 bases, with 14 bases between them. This CDR3 region has 17 residues. Germline V lookup: CDR1 LNHNV, CDR2 YYDKDF (reference sequence). CDR3 in amino acids: CATSREWSSLMNTEAFF. CDR3 nucleotide sequence: TGTGCCACCAGCAGAGAATGGTCGAGCCTCATGAACACTGAAGCTTTCTTT.

Only one count was recorded for this clone. The chain is built from TRBV5-8 and TRBJ2-7; perhaps TRBD1 as D (6 bases). From germline, CDR1 is SGHTS and CDR2 YDEGEE. The CDR3 is 13 amino acids. Trimming removed 0 bases from V and 3 bases from J, with 7 bases in between. The CDR3 is CASSLDRVYEQYF. CDR3 coding DNA: TGTGCCAGCAGCTTGGACAGGGTCTACGAGCAGTACTTC. The full variable domain, rest sourced from reference TRBV5-8 and TRBJ2-7, is EAGVTQSPTHLIKTRGQQATLRCSPISGHTSVYWYQQALGLGLQFLLWYDEGEERNRGNFPPRFSGRQFPNYSSELNVNALELEDSALYLCASSLDRVYEQYFGPGTRLTVT.

This chain connects TRBV2 to TRBJ2-5; a possible D gene is TRBD2 (5 bases). The CDR3 consists of 13 residues. Trimming removed 7 bases at V and 1 base at J, with 10 bases between. CDR1 and CDR2 from the germline V gene are SNHLY and FYNNEI. DNA for the CDR3: TGTGCCAGCAAGTCGAGCGGCCAAGAGACCCAGTACTTC. This sequence encodes CASKSSGQETQYF. The full variable domain, rest sourced from reference TRBV2 and TRBJ2-5, is EPEVTQTPSHQVTQMGQEVILRCVPISNHLYFYWYRQILGQKVEFLVSFYNNEISEKSEIFDDQFSVERPDGSNFTLKIRSTKLEDSAMYFCASKSSGQETQYFGPGTRLLVL.

The chain has TRBV7-6 and TRBJ2-7; 9 positions match TRBD2. CDR1 is SGHVS, CDR2 FNYEAQ, per germline. Losses at the gene ends were 0 bases for V and 0 bases for J; bases not matched to a gene: 0. The CDR3 is 15 amino acids. DNA for the CDR3: TGTGCCAGCAGCTTAGCTAGCGGGGGCTCCTACGAGCAGTACTTC. Translating it yields CASSLASGGSYEQYF.

The V gene is TRBV7-9, the J gene TRBJ1-1; D might be TRBD1 (6 bases). Deletions cut 3 bases from V and 4 bases from J, with 12 bases between. Germline CDR1 is SEHNR and CDR2 is FQNEAQ (reference sequence). The CDR3 is 14 residues long. The CDR3 coding sequence is TGTGCCAGCAGCTTTCCGGGACAAACCACTGAAGCTTTCTTT. This gives the protein CASSFPGQTTEAFF.

The rearrangement joins TRBV5-4 to TRBJ2-7; D might be TRBD2 (5 bases). This CDR3 region has 15 residues. V dropped 2 bases and J dropped 2 bases, with 14 bases sitting between them. Germline loops: CDR1 SGHNT, CDR2 YYREEE (reference sequence). In nucleotides, the CDR3 is TGTGCCAGCAGCTTCACGACCCCGGGGACCTACGAGCAGTACTTC. This gives the protein CASSFTTPGTYEQYF.

The chain has TRBV2 and TRBJ2-7; a weak D match, TRBD2 (5 bases). This CDR3 comprises 12 residues. Germline V gene data show CDR1 as SNHLY and CDR2 as FYNNEI. V was trimmed by 5 bases and J by 4 bases, leaving 9 bases between them. CDR3 amino acids: CASSFSGYEQYF. The DNA for the CDR3 is TGTGCCAGCAGTTTTTCGGGGTACGAGCAGTACTTC.

In its sample, this clone was seen once. The rearrangement links TRBV7-9 to TRBJ1-6; the D is unclear. The ends were cut back, 1 base at V and 10 bases at J, with 8 bases in the middle. Germline V lookup: CDR1 SEHNR, CDR2 FQNEAQ (reference sequence). The CDR3 length is 13 residues. For the CDR3, the DNA is TGTGCCAGCAGCTTAGGAGTCCCCTCACCCCTCCACTTT. Protein sequence: CASSLGVPSPLHF.

The chain carries TRBV6-6 and TRBJ2-3; perhaps TRBD1 as D (6 bases). Trimming stripped 2 bases from V and 2 bases from J, with 14 bases between. This CDR3 is built from 16 residues. Germline V gives CDR1 MNHNY, CDR2 SVGAGI (reference sequence). Written as DNA, the CDR3 is TGTGCCAGCAGTTACCCCCTGACAGGATCCACAGATACGCAGTATTTT. The encoded protein is CASSYPLTGSTDTQYF.

The rearrangement links TRBV2 to TRBJ2-7; no clear D. This CDR3 is 12 amino acids long. The V end lost 7 bases, the J end lost 3 bases, and 10 bases lay between the germline ends. Germline values: CDR1 SNHLY, CDR2 FYNNEI. CDR3 bases: TGTGCCAGCACGGCAGGTAGCTACGAGCAGTACTTC. It translates to CASTAGSYEQYF.

The chain couples TRBV30 to TRBJ2-1, with 12 bases aligning to TRBD2. CDR3 length: 15 residues. Germline assignment: CDR1 GTSNPN and CDR2 SVGIG (reference sequence). Trimming took 5 bases from V and 7 from J; bases not matched to a gene: 9. The CDR3: CAWHRGLAGRNEQFF. In nucleotides, the CDR3 is TGTGCCTGGCACCGCGGACTAGCGGGAAGGAATGAGCAGTTCTTC.

The rearrangement uses TRBV19 and TRBJ1-5; D might be TRBD1 (5 bases). The V end was cut by 4 bases, the J end by 6 bases, with 16 bases between. The CDR3 has 15 residues. Germline V gene sequence: CDR1 LNHDA, CDR2 SQIVND (reference sequence). CDR3: CASSTPRGEGQPQHF. For the CDR3, the DNA is TGTGCCAGTAGTACCCCGCGGGGGGAAGGTCAGCCCCAGCATTTT.